Each of the 9 T cell receptor beta chains below was sequenced from the same sample in a study of cytomegalovirus exposure and HLA in healthy donors. A multiplex PCR was run with 60 Vbeta primers and 13 Jbeta primers. Sequenced by immunoSEQ multiplex PCR; TCRdb stores in-frame clones only, minus some. Found here are around 130,000 clones, around three quarters of them singletons; the top ten hold over 1.5%. Sequencing was performed on PBMCs. These receptors originate from a man aged 40-50 years in good health and CMV-seronegative.

The V and J genes are TRBV19 and TRBJ1-2; TRBD1 matches at 7 bases. V trimming: 6 bases; J trimming: 5 bases; junction bases outside the gene matches: 9. The CDR3 has 14 amino acids. Germline V gene data show CDR1 as LNHDA and CDR2 as SQIVND (reference sequence). Here the CDR3 reads CASRVQGELYGYTF. The CDR3 DNA sequence: TGTGCCAGTAGGGTCCAGGGGGAGTTGTATGGCTACACCTTC.

This chain links TRBV5-4 with TRBJ1-1; D possibly corresponds to TRBD1 (5 bases). V dropped 3 bases and J dropped 7 bases, with 13 bases sitting between them. Germline V CDR1 and CDR2: SGHNT, YYREEE (reference sequence). The CDR3 is 13 amino acids. The CDR3 loop is CASSYDRGNEAFF. DNA for the CDR3: TGTGCCAGCAGCTATGACAGAGGTAATGAAGCTTTCTTT.

This clone was found once. The CDR3 spells CAISDPGQGSNEQFF. The DNA for the CDR3 is TGTGCCATCAGTGATCCGGGACAGGGGAGTAATGAGCAGTTCTTC. The chain joins TRBV10-3 to TRBJ2-1, with 10 positions matching TRBD1. CDR1 is ENHRY, CDR2 SYGVKD, per germline. This CDR3 is 15 amino acids long. V shed 3 bases and J 7 bases; nucleotides not matched to a gene: 6.

There are a few counts of this clone. The CDR3 sequence is CASSIGAGGTQETQYF. The DNA for the CDR3 is TGTGCCAGTAGTATAGGAGCCGGGGGTACCCAAGAGACCCAGTACTTC. V usage is TRBV19 and J usage is TRBJ2-5, with D tentatively TRBD2 (6 bases). CDR3 length: 16 amino acids. The germline V gene has CDR1 LNHDA and CDR2 SQIVND (reference sequence). Deletions cut 1 base from V and 1 base from J, with 13 bases between.

This clone was observed once. J is TRBJ2-7 and V is TRBV4-1; maybe TRBD2 (5 bases). There are 15 residues in the CDR3. Germline V gene data show CDR1 as MGHRA and CDR2 as YSYEKL. Trimming took off 0 bases at V and 3 bases at J, with 12 bases between the two ends. Here the CDR3 reads CASSQDVRTGYEQYF. In DNA, the CDR3 is TGCGCCAGCAGCCAAGACGTTCGGACTGGCTACGAGCAGTACTTC.

This clone has a handful of counts. Other DNA sequences in this specimen translate into the identical CDR3. This chain joins TRBV18 and TRBJ2-3; D is ambiguous. The length of the CDR3 is 14 residues. V was trimmed by 2 bases and J by 0 bases, leaving 6 bases between them. The V gene's germline CDR1 is KGHSH and CDR2 LQKENI. The CDR3 DNA follows: TGTGCCAGCTCACCAAGTCGGAGCACAGATACGCAGTATTTT. It specifies CASSPSRSTDTQYF.

The rearrangement joins TRBV11-2 to TRBJ2-1; 7 positions match TRBD2. CDR1 is SGHAT and CDR2 is FQNNGV in the germline V gene. V was pared by 4 bases and J by 9 bases, with 12 bases of the junction left unmatched. This CDR3 region has 15 residues. CDR3 sequence reads: CASSSTAGLKGEQFF. CDR3 DNA: TGTGCCAGCAGCTCGACAGCGGGATTAAAGGGTGAGCAGTTCTTC.

In its sample, this clone was seen a few times. The chain joins TRBV28 to TRBJ1-2; no definite D call. Germline values: CDR1 MDHEN, CDR2 SYDVKM. The germline V and J ends were trimmed by 7 bases and 2 bases, with 20 bases remaining between them. The CDR3 contains 16 residues. The CDR3 bases are TGTGCCAGCACCTCCTCTTTCGAATTCGAGAACTATGGCTACACCTTC. Protein product: CASTSSFEFENYGYTF.

This clone was found once. V is TRBV5-1 and J is TRBJ2-1; 12 bases are a match to TRBD2. The V gene end was trimmed by 0 bases and the J gene end by 6 bases; junction bases not matched to a gene: 4. Germline V gene sequence: CDR1 SGHRS, CDR2 YFSETQ. CDR3 size: 16 residues. CDR3 residues: CASSLVVTSGSNEQFF. The CDR3 DNA follows: TGCGCCAGCAGCTTGGTGGTGACTAGCGGGAGCAATGAGCAGTTCTTC.